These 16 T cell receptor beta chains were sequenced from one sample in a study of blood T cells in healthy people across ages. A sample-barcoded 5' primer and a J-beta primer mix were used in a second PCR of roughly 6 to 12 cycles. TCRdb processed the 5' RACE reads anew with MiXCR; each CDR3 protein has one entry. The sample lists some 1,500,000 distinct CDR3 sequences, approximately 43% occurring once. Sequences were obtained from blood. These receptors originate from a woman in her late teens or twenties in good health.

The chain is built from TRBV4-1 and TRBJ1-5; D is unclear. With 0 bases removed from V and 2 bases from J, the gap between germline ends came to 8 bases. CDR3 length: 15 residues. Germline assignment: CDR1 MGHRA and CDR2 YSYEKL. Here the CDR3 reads CASSQEPLGNQPQHF. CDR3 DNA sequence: TGCGCCAGCAGCCAAGAGCCCCTTGGCAATCAGCCCCAGCATTTT.

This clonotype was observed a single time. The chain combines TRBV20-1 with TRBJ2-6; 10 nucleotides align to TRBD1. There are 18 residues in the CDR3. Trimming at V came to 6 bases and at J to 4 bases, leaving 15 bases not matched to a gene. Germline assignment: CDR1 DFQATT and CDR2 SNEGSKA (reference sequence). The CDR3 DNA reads TGCAGTGCACCGTCGGTTGGACAGGGGGTATCCGGGGCCAACGTCCTGACTTTC. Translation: CSAPSVGQGVSGANVLTF.

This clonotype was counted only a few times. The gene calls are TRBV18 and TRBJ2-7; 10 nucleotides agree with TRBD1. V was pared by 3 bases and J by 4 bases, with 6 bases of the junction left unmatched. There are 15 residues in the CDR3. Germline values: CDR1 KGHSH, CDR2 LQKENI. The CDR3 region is CASSPPTGGLYEQYF. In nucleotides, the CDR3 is TGTGCCAGCTCACCGCCGACAGGGGGCTTATACGAGCAGTACTTC. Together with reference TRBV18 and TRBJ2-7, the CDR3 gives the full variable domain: NAGVMQNPRHLVRRRGQEARLRCSPMKGHSHVYWYRQLPEEGLKFMVYLQKENIIDESGMPKERFSAEFPKEGPSILRIQQVVRGDSAAYFCASSPPTGGLYEQYFGPGTRLTVT.

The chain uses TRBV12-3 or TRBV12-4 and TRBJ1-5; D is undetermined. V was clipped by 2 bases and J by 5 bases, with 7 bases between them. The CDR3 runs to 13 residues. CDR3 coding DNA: TGTGCCAGCAGTTTAACCAGCGATCAGCCCCAGCATTTT. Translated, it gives CASSLTSDQPQHF.

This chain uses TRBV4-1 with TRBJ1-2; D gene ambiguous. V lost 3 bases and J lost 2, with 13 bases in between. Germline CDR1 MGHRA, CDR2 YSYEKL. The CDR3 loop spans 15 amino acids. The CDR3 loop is CASSQAPSKNYGYTF. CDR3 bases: TGCGCCAGCAGCCAGGCCCCCTCAAAGAACTATGGCTACACCTTC.

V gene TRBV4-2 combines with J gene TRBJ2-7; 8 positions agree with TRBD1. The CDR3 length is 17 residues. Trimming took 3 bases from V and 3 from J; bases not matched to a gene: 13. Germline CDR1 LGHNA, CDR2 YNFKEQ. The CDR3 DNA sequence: TGTGCCAGCAGCCAGGCCGCAGACAGGGGCTTAGACTACGAGCAGTACTTC. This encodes CASSQAADRGLDYEQYF.

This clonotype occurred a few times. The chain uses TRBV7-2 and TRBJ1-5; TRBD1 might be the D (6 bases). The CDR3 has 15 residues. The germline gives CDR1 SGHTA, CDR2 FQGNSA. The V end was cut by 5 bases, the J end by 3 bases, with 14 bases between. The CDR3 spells CASSPTGTPNQPQHF. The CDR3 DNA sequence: TGTGCCAGCAGCCCAACAGGGACCCCCAATCAGCCCCAGCATTTT.

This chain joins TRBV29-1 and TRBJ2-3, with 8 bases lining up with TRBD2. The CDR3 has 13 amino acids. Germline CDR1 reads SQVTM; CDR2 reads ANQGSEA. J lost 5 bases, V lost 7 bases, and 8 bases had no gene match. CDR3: CSAPGLEGDTQYF. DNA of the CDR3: TGCAGCGCCCCGGGACTAGAAGGAGATACGCAGTATTTT.

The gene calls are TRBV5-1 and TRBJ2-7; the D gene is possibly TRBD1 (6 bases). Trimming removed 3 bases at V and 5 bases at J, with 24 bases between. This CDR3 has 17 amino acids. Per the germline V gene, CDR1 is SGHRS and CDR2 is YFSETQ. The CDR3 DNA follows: TGCGCCAGCAGCTGGTTACCGGGACAAGTCGACACGAACGAGCAGTACTTC. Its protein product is CASSWLPGQVDTNEQYF. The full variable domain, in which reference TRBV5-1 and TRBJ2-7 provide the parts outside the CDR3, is KAGVTQTPRYLIKTRGQQVTLSCSPISGHRSVSWYQQTPGQGLQFLFEYFSETQRNKGNFPGRFSGRQFSNSRSEMNVSTLELGDSALYLCASSWLPGQVDTNEQYFGPGTRLTVT.

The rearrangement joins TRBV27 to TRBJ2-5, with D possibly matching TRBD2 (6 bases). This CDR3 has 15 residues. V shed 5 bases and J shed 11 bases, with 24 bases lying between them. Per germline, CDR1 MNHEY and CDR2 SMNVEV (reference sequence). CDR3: CASSPSRGFYNEQYF. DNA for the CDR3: TGTGCCAGCAGTCCCTCCCGGGGGTTCTACAATGAGCAGTACTTC.

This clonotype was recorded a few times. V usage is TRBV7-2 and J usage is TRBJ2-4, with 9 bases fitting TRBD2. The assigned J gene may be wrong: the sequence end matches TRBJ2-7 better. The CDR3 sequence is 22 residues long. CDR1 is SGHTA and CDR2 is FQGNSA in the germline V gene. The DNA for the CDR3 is TGTGCCAGCAGCTTAGCAAGGGCCTCTGGGGCTAGCGGGACGGCTTTAGCTCGCGAGCAGTACTTC. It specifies CASSLARASGASGTALAREQYF.

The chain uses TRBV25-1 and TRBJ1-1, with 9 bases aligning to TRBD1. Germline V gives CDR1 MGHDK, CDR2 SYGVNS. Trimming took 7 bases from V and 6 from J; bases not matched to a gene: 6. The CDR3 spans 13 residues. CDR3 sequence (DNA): TGTGCCAGCACGGGACAGGGCGTTCCTGAAGCTTTCTTT. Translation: CASTGQGVPEAFF.

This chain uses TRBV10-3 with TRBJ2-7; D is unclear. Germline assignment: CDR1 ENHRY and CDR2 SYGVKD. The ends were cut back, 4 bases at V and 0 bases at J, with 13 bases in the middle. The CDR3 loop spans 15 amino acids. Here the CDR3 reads CAISVGPGVSYEQYF. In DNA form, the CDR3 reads TGTGCCATCAGTGTTGGGCCAGGTGTCTCCTACGAGCAGTACTTC.

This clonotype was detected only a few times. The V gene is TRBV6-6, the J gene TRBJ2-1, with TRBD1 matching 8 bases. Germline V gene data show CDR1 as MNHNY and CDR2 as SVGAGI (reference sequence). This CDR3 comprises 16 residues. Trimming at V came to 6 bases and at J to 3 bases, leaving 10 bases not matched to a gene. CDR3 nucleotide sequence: TGTGCCAGCAGCCACCCGGACAGGGCCAACTACAATGAGCAGTTCTTC. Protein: CASSHPDRANYNEQFF.

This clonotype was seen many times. CDR3 DNA sequence: TGTGCCAGCAGCTTTAACGGCAATCAGCCCCAGCATTTT. This gives the protein CASSFNGNQPQHF. The chain couples TRBV7-9 to TRBJ1-5; D gene ambiguous. CDR1 is SEHNR and CDR2 is FQNEAQ in the germline V gene (reference sequence). There are 13 residues in the CDR3. V was shortened by 3 bases and J by 2 bases, with 5 bases between the two germline ends.

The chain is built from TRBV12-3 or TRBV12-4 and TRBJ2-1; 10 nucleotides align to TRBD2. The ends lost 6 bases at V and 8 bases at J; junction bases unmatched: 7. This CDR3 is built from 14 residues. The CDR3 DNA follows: TGTGCCAGCAGATGGAGCGGGAGGGCCTATGAGCAGTTCTTC. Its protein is CASRWSGRAYEQFF.